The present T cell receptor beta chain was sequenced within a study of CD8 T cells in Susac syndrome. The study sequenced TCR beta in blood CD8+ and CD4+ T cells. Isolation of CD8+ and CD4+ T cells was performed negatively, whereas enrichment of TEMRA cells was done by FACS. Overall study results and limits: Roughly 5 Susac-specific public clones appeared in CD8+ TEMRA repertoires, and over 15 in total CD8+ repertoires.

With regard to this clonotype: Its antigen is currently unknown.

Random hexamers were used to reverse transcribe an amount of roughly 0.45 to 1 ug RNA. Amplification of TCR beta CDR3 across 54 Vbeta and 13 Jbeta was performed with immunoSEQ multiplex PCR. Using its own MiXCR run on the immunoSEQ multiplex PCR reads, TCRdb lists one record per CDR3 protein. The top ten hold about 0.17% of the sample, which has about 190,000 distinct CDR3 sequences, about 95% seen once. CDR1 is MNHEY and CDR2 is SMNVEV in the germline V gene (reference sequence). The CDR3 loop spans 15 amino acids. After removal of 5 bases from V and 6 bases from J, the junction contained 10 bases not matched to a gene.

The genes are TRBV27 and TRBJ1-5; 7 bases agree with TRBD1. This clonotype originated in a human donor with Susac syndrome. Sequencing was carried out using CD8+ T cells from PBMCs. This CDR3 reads CASSPVRGLSQPQHF. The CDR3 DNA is TGTGCCAGCAGTCCCGTTAGGGGGCTGAGTCAGCCCCAGCATTTT.